A single sample is the source of the 21 T cell receptor beta chains below, sequenced in a study of cytomegalovirus exposure and HLA in healthy donors. PCR involved 60 Vbeta and 13 Jbeta primers. The table came from immunoSEQ multiplex PCR; TCRdb's copy has only in-frame clones and leaves some out. This sample carries 100,000 to 150,000 clones, 80% of them seen once, and the ten largest clones take 5% to 5.5%. Sequenced: PBMCs. The receptors stem from a man aged 30 to 39 in good health and CMV-seronegative.

The J gene is TRBJ2-7, the V gene TRBV5-1; TRBD1 is a possible D gene (6 bases). V lost 2 bases to trimming and J lost 5 bases, with 14 bases between them. Germline loops: CDR1 SGHRS, CDR2 YFSETQ. The CDR3 sequence is 14 residues long. As DNA, the CDR3 is TGCGCCAGCAGCTTAGCCCGCCAGGGGCACGAGCAGTACTTC. Amino acid sequence: CASSLARQGHEQYF.

The CDR3 DNA sequence: TGTGCCAGCAGAGAAACAGGGATCACCGGGGAGCTGTTTTTT. Residues: CASRETGITGELFF. This chain joins TRBV2 and TRBJ2-2, with D possibly being TRBD1 (6 bases). From germline, CDR1 is SNHLY and CDR2 FYNNEI. The CDR3 is 14 residues long. Trimming shortened V by 6 bases and J by 4 bases, and 12 bases separated the two germline ends.

The chain has TRBV6-5 and TRBJ2-3; 10 bases are a match to TRBD2. V shed 6 bases, J shed 7 bases, and the junction held 10 bases outside the gene matches. The CDR3 totals 15 residues. CDR1 MNHEY and CDR2 SVGAGI come from the germline V gene. The CDR3 is CASSRSGGFINTQYF. As DNA, the CDR3 is TGTGCCAGCAGCCGTAGCGGGGGGTTTATAAATACGCAGTATTTT.

The gene calls are TRBV4-3 and TRBJ2-1, with 7 bases matching TRBD2. V shed 0 bases and J 1 base; nucleotides not matched to a gene: 3. This CDR3 is built from 16 residues. The germline CDR1 and CDR2 sequences are LGHNA and YSLEER. CDR3 sequence: CASSQEAGLSYNEQFF. Here the CDR3 DNA reads TGCGCCAGCAGCCAAGAAGCGGGACTTTCCTACAATGAGCAGTTCTTC.

This clone was counted once. As DNA, the CDR3 is TGTGCCAGCAGTTTGCCGGACAGACCCTACGAGCAGTACTTC. Translation gives CASSLPDRPYEQYF. V and J are TRBV28 and TRBJ2-7; maybe TRBD1 (6 bases). Germline CDR1 and CDR2: MDHEN and SYDVKM. This CDR3 contains 14 residues. Trimming stripped 3 bases from V and 2 bases from J, with 11 bases between.

This clone was seen only once. The chain combines TRBV19 with TRBJ1-5, with D unclear. Germline loops: CDR1 LNHDA, CDR2 SQIVND (reference sequence). V lost 7 bases, J lost 6 bases, and 7 bases lay in between. The CDR3 is 11 amino acids. The CDR3 DNA is TGTGCCAGTACATCGGGTCAGCCCCAGCATTTT. Its translation: CASTSGQPQHF.

CDR3 region: CASSGEGATNEKLFF. CDR3 nucleotides: TGTGCCAGCAGTGGAGAGGGGGCAACTAATGAAAAACTGTTTTTT. V is TRBV28 and J is TRBJ1-4, with D possibly being TRBD1 (6 bases). This CDR3 region has 15 residues. Trimming left V 5 bases short and J 0 bases short, with 10 bases between. CDR1 is MDHEN and CDR2 is SYDVKM in the germline V gene.

The V and J genes are TRBV5-6 and TRBJ2-3; 7 nucleotides agree with TRBD2. V shed 0 bases and J 2 bases; nucleotides not matched to a gene: 15. The CDR3 runs 19 residues. The germline V gene has CDR1 SGHDT and CDR2 YYEEEE. CDR3 in DNA: TGTGCCAGCAGCTTGGGAATGAGGAACGGCCGGGGGGACACAGATACGCAGTATTTT. Translated, it gives CASSLGMRNGRGDTDTQYF.

This clone was picked up one time. This rearrangement joins TRBV6-6 to TRBJ1-1; D is ambiguous. CDR1 and CDR2 from the germline V gene are MNHNY and SVGAGI (reference sequence). Trimming removed 2 bases at V and 5 bases at J, with 9 bases between. The CDR3 contains 13 residues. This CDR3 is CASSYGGMTEAFF. DNA of the CDR3: TGTGCCAGCAGTTACGGCGGCATGACTGAAGCTTTCTTT.

The chain carries TRBV4-2 and TRBJ1-6, with 12 bases identical to TRBD1. The CDR3 contains 16 residues. The V gene's germline CDR1 is LGHNA and CDR2 YNFKEQ. V trimming: 1 base; J trimming: 10 bases; junction bases outside the gene matches: 5. The CDR3 bases are TGTGCCAGCAGCCAAGGCCACGGGACAGGGGGCTCACCCCTCCACTTT. Protein: CASSQGHGTGGSPLHF.

This chain uses TRBV10-3 with TRBJ2-7; TRBD1 aligns across 9 bases. This CDR3 has 15 residues. The germline CDR1 and CDR2 sequences are ENHRY and SYGVKD. With V trimmed by 7 bases and J by 5 bases, 12 bases remained unmatched. DNA for the CDR3: TGTGCCATCAAAACCGGGACAGGGACGATCAACGAGCAGTACTTC. As protein: CAIKTGTGTINEQYF.

The J gene is TRBJ1-1, the V gene TRBV2; the D is unclear. The CDR3 covers 13 residues. V shed 7 bases and J shed 4 bases, with 13 bases lying between them. From germline, CDR1 is SNHLY and CDR2 FYNNEI. CDR3 loop: CASILQVTTEAFF. DNA for the CDR3: TGTGCCAGCATTTTGCAGGTCACCACTGAAGCTTTCTTT.

The J gene is TRBJ1-1, the V gene TRBV5-8; 8 nucleotides line up with TRBD1. The germline V gene has CDR1 SGHTS and CDR2 YDEGEE. There are 17 residues in the CDR3. V trimming: 3 bases; J trimming: 1 base; junction bases outside the gene matches: 11. The CDR3, as DNA: TGTGCCAGCAGCTCCTTGGGCATAGGGACAGGGAACACTGAAGCTTTCTTT. Translated, it gives CASSSLGIGTGNTEAFF.

V is TRBV4-2 and J is TRBJ2-4; D perhaps matches TRBD1 (5 bases). Trimming shortened V by 1 base and J by 0 bases, and 13 bases separated the two germline ends. The CDR3 totals 17 residues. Germline V gene lookup returns CDR1 LGHNA and CDR2 YNFKEQ. Here the CDR3 DNA reads TGTGCCAGCAGCCAAGTGGTTAGGGGCCTAGCCAAAAACATTCAGTACTTC. This translates into CASSQVVRGLAKNIQYF.

V is TRBV11-2 and J is TRBJ2-3, with D maybe TRBD1 (6 bases). V was pared by 5 bases and J by 1 base, with 19 bases between. The CDR3 is made up of 17 amino acids. The germline V gene has CDR1 SGHAT and CDR2 FQNNGV. CDR3 sequence reads: CASSPAIGQFGTDTQYF. The CDR3 DNA follows: TGTGCCAGCAGCCCAGCTATTGGACAGTTTGGCACAGATACGCAGTATTTT.

The chain links TRBV14 to TRBJ2-1; D is possibly TRBD2 (6 bases). Germline V gene lookup returns CDR1 SGHDN and CDR2 FVKESK. Trimming shortened V by 4 bases and J by 3 bases, and 7 bases separated the two germline ends. CDR3 length: 13 amino acids. The DNA for the CDR3 is TGTGCCAGCAGCCGACTAGACTACAATGAGCAGTTCTTC. It is translated as CASSRLDYNEQFF. The variable domain in full, completed from reference TRBV14 and TRBJ2-1, reads EAGVTQFPSHSVIEKGQTVTLRCDPISGHDNLYWYRRVMGKEIKFLLHFVKESKQDESGMPNNRFLAERTGGTYSTLKVQPAELEDSGVYFCASSRLDYNEQFFGPGTRLTVL.

The chain couples TRBV15 to TRBJ1-5; tentative D call: TRBD1 (5 bases). Germline CDR1 and CDR2: LNHNV and YYDKDF (reference sequence). V gave up 0 bases and J gave up 5 bases, with 17 bases separating them. This CDR3 spans 17 amino acids. The CDR3 spells CATSRDPRGGFHQPQHF. In DNA, the CDR3 is TGTGCCACCAGCAGAGATCCTCGGGGGGGATTCCATCAGCCCCAGCATTTT.

V usage is TRBV6-4 and J usage is TRBJ1-1, with TRBD1 matching 8 bases. Looked up from germline, CDR1 is MRHNA and CDR2 is SNTAGT. The CDR3 extends over 11 amino acids. Trimming at V came to 3 bases and at J to 14 bases, leaving 5 bases not matched to a gene. In nucleotides, the CDR3 is TGTGCCAGCAGTGAAGGGACAGGACGGTTCTTT. This sequence encodes CASSEGTGRFF.

The V and J genes are TRBV30 and TRBJ2-6; the D gene is possibly TRBD2 (6 bases). The CDR3 runs 17 residues. V shed 0 bases and J shed 0 bases, with 12 bases lying between them. Germline V gives CDR1 GTSNPN, CDR2 SVGIG (reference sequence). As DNA, the CDR3 is TGTGCCTGGAGTGTACTGGGAGGTCGCTCTGGGGCCAACGTCCTGACTTTC. This translates into CAWSVLGGRSGANVLTF.

J is TRBJ2-4 and V is TRBV7-2; 9 positions agree with TRBD1. Germline CDR1 SGHTA, CDR2 FQGNSA. The CDR3 has 15 amino acids. J was trimmed by 6 bases and V by 1 base; bases with no gene match: 4. The CDR3 loop reads CASSLDRTGVNIQYF. The CDR3 DNA reads as TGTGCCAGCAGCTTAGACAGGACAGGGGTAAACATTCAGTACTTC.

This rearrangement joins TRBV11-2 to TRBJ1-4, with TRBD1 identical over 9 bases. The trim removed 5 bases at V and 8 bases at J, leaving 9 bases unmatched. This CDR3 contains 15 residues. The germline V gene has CDR1 SGHAT and CDR2 FQNNGV. The CDR3 coding sequence is TGTGCCAGCAGCCTATGGACAGGGGTGGAGGAAAAACTGTTTTTT. This encodes CASSLWTGVEEKLFF.